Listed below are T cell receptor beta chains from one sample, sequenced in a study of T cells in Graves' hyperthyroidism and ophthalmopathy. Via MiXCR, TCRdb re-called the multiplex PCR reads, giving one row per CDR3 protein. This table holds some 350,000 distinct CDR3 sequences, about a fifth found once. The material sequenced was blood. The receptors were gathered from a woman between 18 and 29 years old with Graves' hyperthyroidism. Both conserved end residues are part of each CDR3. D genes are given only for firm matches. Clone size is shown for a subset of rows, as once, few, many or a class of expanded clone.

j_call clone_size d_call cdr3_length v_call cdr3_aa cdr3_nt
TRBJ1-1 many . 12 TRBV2 CASSERETEAFF TGTGCCAGCAGCGAAAGGGAGACTGAAGCTTTCTTT
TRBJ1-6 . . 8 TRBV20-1 CSASPLHF TGCAGTGCTTCGCCCCTCCACTTT
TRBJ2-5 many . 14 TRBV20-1 CSARVGLGQETQYF TGCAGTGCTAGAGTCGGGCTAGGACAAGAGACCCAGTACTTC
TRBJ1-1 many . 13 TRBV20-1 CSAPTARVTEAFF TGCAGTGCTCCGACGGCTCGGGTCACTGAAGCTTTCTTT
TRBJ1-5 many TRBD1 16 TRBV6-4 CASSDPRRGPNQPQHF TGTGCCAGCAGTGACCCAAGAAGGGGGCCAAATCAGCCCCAGCATTTT
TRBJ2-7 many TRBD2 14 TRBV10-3 CATMGGGDSYEQYF TGTGCCACAATGGGCGGGGGAGACTCCTACGAGCAGTACTTC
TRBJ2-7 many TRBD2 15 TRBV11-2 CASSSPGTSGYEQYF TGTGCCAGCAGCTCCCCCGGGACTAGCGGGTACGAGCAGTACTTC
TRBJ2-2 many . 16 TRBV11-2 CASSLVSAAFTGELFF TGTGCCAGCAGCTTAGTATCGGCAGCTTTCACCGGGGAGCTGTTTTTT
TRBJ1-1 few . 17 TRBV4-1 CASSTGIQHELNTEAFF TGCGCCAGCTCCACAGGTATCCAGCATGAATTGAACACTGAAGCTTTCTTT
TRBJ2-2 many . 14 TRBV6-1 CASSEGKDTGELFF TGTGCCAGCAGTGAAGGAAAAGACACCGGGGAGCTGTTTTTT
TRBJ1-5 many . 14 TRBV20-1 CSAIDQYSNQPQHF TGCAGTGCTATTGACCAATATAGCAATCAGCCCCAGCATTTT
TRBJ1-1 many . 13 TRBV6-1 CASSDFYYTEAFF TGTGCCAGCAGCGACTTCTACTACACTGAAGCTTTCTTT
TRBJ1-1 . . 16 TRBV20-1 CSARDPEVDGNTEAFF TGCAGTGCTAGAGATCCCGAGGTCGACGGGAACACTGAAGCTTTCTTT
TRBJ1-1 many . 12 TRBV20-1 CSARDPNTEAFF TGCAGTGCTCGGGACCCTAACACTGAAGCTTTCTTT
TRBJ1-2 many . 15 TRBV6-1 CASSEWRGLAHGYTF TGTGCCAGCAGTGAATGGAGGGGTCTGGCCCATGGCTACACCTTC
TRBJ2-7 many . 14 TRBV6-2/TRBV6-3 CASSYLEGPYEQYF TGTGCCAGCAGTTACCTGGAAGGGCCCTACGAGCAGTACTTC
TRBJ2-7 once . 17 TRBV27 CASSSRGPNSPPYEQYF TGTGCCAGCAGTTCGCGGGGTCCCAATTCCCCCCCCTACGAGCAGTACTTC
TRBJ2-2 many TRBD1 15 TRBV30 CAWTRQGVITGELFF TGTGCCTGGACCAGACAGGGGGTGATCACCGGGGAGCTGTTTTTT
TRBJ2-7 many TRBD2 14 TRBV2 CASSRTSSSYEQYF TGTGCCAGCAGTCGGACTAGCAGTTCCTACGAGCAGTACTTC
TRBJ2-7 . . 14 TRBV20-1 CSARDRGYSYEQYF TGCAGTGCCCGCGACCGGGGGTACTCCTACGAGCAGTACTTC
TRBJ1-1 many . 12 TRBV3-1 CASSQGDSEAFF TGTGCCAGCAGCCAAGGAGACAGTGAAGCTTTCTTT
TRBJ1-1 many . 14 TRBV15 CATSRDLGNTEAFF TGTGCCACCAGCAGAGATCTTGGAAACACTGAAGCTTTCTTT
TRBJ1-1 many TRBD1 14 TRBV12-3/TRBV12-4 CASSLTGGGFQAFF TGTGCCAGCAGTCTTACAGGGGGCGGATTCCAGGCTTTCTTT
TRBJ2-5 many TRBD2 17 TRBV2 CASRGKRGGTDQETQYF TGTGCCAGCAGGGGAAAGCGGGGGGGAACCGATCAAGAGACCCAGTACTTC
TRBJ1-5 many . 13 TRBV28 CASEYLPNQPQHF TGTGCCAGCGAATACCTGCCCAATCAGCCCCAGCATTTT
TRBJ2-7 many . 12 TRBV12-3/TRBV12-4 CASSHDSYEQYF TGTGCCAGCAGCCATGACTCCTACGAGCAGTACTTC
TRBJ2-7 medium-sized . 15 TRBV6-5 CASSYSPGRSYEQYF TGTGCCAGCAGTTACTCGCCAGGACGCTCCTACGAGCAGTACTTC
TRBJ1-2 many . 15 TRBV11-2 CASRVVGRENYGYTF TGTGCCAGCAGAGTCGTAGGCAGAGAGAACTATGGCTACACCTTC
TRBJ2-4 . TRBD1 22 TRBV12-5 CASGLVVDRDRGLPEAKNIQYF TGTGCTAGTGGTTTGGTGGTCGATCGGGACAGGGGACTACCTGAGGCCAAAAACATTCAGTACTTC
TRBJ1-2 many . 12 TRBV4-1 CASSQALGGVNF TGCGCCAGCAGCCAAGCACTTGGAGGTGTGAACTTC
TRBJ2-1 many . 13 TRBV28 CASSVYPYNEQFF TGTGCCAGCAGTGTATACCCTTACAATGAGCAGTTCTTC
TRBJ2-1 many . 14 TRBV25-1 CASSGPTDYNEQFF TGTGCCAGCAGTGGGCCGACAGACTACAATGAGCAGTTCTTC
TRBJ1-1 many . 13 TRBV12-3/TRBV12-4 CASSLSSLKKTFF TGTGCCAGCAGTTTATCGTCCCTGAAAAAGACTTTCTTT
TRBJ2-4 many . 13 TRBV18 CASSVRQGDIQYF TGTGCCAGCTCAGTGCGGCAGGGAGACATTCAGTACTTC
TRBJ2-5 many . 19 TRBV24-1 CATGLPGTGEWPDQETQYF TGTGCCACCGGACTCCCCGGGACCGGAGAATGGCCCGACCAAGAGACCCAGTACTTC